This passage covers 6 T cell receptor beta chains from one sample sequenced in a study of low-dose radiotherapy and immunotherapy resistance in tumors. Time point meaning: before trial treatment. Covering alpha and beta chains, TRAV- and TRBV-specific primers were used for the first-strand cDNA. It was with a constant-region primer and a V-primer adapter that TCRs were amplified over around 19 PCR cycles. TCRdb itself ran the reads through MiXCR, one entry per CDR3 protein. Here the sample spans tens of thousands of distinct CDR3 sequences, roughly a tenth being singletons. This specimen was PBMCs, taken before treatment. These receptors were obtained from a male donor with prostate cancer.

In this sample, this clonotype turned up many times. The chain recombines TRBV5-1 with TRBJ2-3; D might be TRBD2 (7 bases). From germline, CDR1 is SGHRS and CDR2 YFSETQ. The CDR3 extends over 14 amino acids. Trimming took off 7 bases at V and 4 bases at J, with 16 bases between the two ends. The CDR3 is CASWRGGSADTQYF. The CDR3 bases are TGCGCCAGCTGGAGGGGGGGGTCTGCAGATACGCAGTATTTT.

Regarding this clonotype: A read error is the likely source, as a far larger clone sits one nucleotide away. CDR3 nucleotide sequence: TGTGCCAGCAATTTTGCGGGTTACAATGAGCAGTACTTC. Its protein is CASNFAGYNEQYF. The chain has TRBV27 and TRBJ2-5, with D possibly being TRBD2 (5 bases). Germline values: CDR1 MNHEY, CDR2 SMNVEV (reference sequence). V was clipped by 7 bases and J by 11 bases, with 20 bases between them. The CDR3 totals 13 residues.

This clonotype has at least ten counts. This chain links TRBV2 with TRBJ2-3, with 7 nucleotides matching TRBD1. V shed 6 bases and J 1 base; nucleotides not matched to a gene: 7. The CDR3 spans 15 residues. Per the germline V gene, CDR1 is SNHLY and CDR2 is FYNNEI. CDR3 nucleotide sequence: TGTGCCAGCAGGACTATCGGGACAGGCACAGATACGCAGTATTTT. Translating it yields CASRTIGTGTDTQYF.

The table lists this clonotype with many counts. The V and J genes are TRBV28 and TRBJ2-7; D may match TRBD1 or TRBD2 (5 bases each). This CDR3 has 14 residues. With 5 bases removed from V and 4 bases from J, the gap between germline ends came to 15 bases. CDR1 is MDHEN, CDR2 SYDVKM, per germline. The CDR3 reads CASSGTHSIYEQYF. In nucleotides, the CDR3 is TGTGCCAGCAGTGGGACCCACTCGATATACGAGCAGTACTTC.

This clonotype was counted ten times or more. The chain employs TRBV7-9 and TRBJ2-7, with 12 bases identical to TRBD2. With 8 bases clipped from V and 6 bases from J, the junction kept 8 bases outside the gene matches. Germline V gene sequence: CDR1 SEHNR, CDR2 FQNEAQ (reference sequence). The CDR3 consists of 14 residues. The CDR3 reads CASATSGRTGEQYF. Here the CDR3 DNA reads TGTGCCAGCGCCACTAGCGGGAGGACGGGCGAGCAGTACTTC.

Only a few counts were recorded for this clonotype. This chain joins TRBV27 and TRBJ1-6; 7 bases are shared with TRBD1. Trimming at V came to 1 base and at J to 2 bases, leaving 11 bases not matched to a gene. CDR1 and CDR2 from the germline V gene are MNHEY and SMNVEV (reference sequence). The CDR3 covers 19 residues. CDR3 residues: CASSLYTPSGGPYNSPLHF. CDR3 coding DNA: TGTGCCAGCAGTTTATATACCCCGTCAGGGGGGCCCTATAATTCACCCCTCCACTTT.